These 20 T cell receptor beta chains share one sample of origin, sequenced in a study of cytomegalovirus exposure and HLA in healthy donors. PCR involved 60 Vbeta and 13 Jbeta primers. The assay was immunoSEQ multiplex PCR, and TCRdb's table has in-frame clones only and misses some. The sample lists about 170,000 clones, 73% seen once, with under 5.5% in the top ten. Sequencing input: PBMCs. These receptor sequences come from a young woman in good health and CMV-seropositive.

The V and J genes are TRBV2 and TRBJ1-6, with 9 bases lining up with TRBD1. Germline assignment: CDR1 SNHLY and CDR2 FYNNEI. Trimming cost V 7 bases and J 7 bases; bases outside gene matches: 5. The CDR3 consists of 14 residues. The CDR3 DNA follows: TGTGCCAGCAAACTCGGACAGGGGAATTCACCCCTCCACTTT. Translation gives CASKLGQGNSPLHF. Full variable domain (outside the CDR3, taken from reference TRBV2 and TRBJ1-6): EPEVTQTPSHQVTQMGQEVILRCVPISNHLYFYWYRQILGQKVEFLVSFYNNEISEKSEIFDDQFSVERPDGSNFTLKIRSTKLEDSAMYFCASKLGQGNSPLHFGNGTRLTVT.

This CDR3 reads CASSIIPGQVEQYF. CDR3 sequence (DNA): TGCGCCAGCAGCATAATACCGGGACAGGTCGAGCAGTACTTC. The rearrangement uses TRBV5-1 and TRBJ2-7; 8 bases are shared with TRBD1. V lost 4 bases and J lost 6; bases outside the gene matches: 9. Germline V gene lookup returns CDR1 SGHRS and CDR2 YFSETQ. The CDR3 is 14 amino acids.

In its sample, this clone was seen a few times. This rearrangement joins TRBV6-5 to TRBJ1-1; D is uncertain. Per the germline V gene, CDR1 is MNHEY and CDR2 is SVGAGI. This CDR3 contains 11 residues. The V end lost 7 bases, the J end lost 7 bases, and 10 bases lay between the germline ends. The DNA of the CDR3 is TGTGCCAGCACCTCCCGAGGTGAAGCTTTCTTT. Amino acids: CASTSRGEAFF.

The V and J genes are TRBV11-3 and TRBJ2-5; tentatively, D is TRBD1 (6 bases). V was cut by 5 bases and J by 4 bases, with 14 bases left in between. Germline CDR1 reads SGHNT; CDR2 reads YENEEA. CDR3 length: 14 amino acids. CDR3 DNA sequence: TGTGCCAGCAGCGCCACAGGGATCGCAGAGACCCAGTACTTC. Its protein is CASSATGIAETQYF.

A word on this clone: The germline gene is not matched at one end of the junction; a read error may be the cause. The sample carries other DNA sequences with the same CDR3. This chain connects TRBV6-5 to TRBJ2-3, with 12 bases matching TRBD2. CDR3 length: 15 amino acids. Germline CDR1 MNHEY, CDR2 SVGAGI. CDR3 region: CASSWTSGVQDTQYF. The CDR3 DNA reads as TGTGCCAGCAGTTGGACTAGCGGGGTACAGGATACGCAATATTTT.

The J gene is TRBJ2-7, the V gene TRBV7-9, with TRBD2 matching 7 bases. V lost 5 bases, J lost 6 bases, and 10 bases stayed unmatched. CDR3 size: 14 residues. Germline CDR1 SEHNR, CDR2 FQNEAQ (reference sequence). The CDR3 loop is CASSRGEGMFEQYF. CDR3 DNA: TGTGCCAGCAGCCGGGGGGAGGGGATGTTCGAGCAGTACTTC. Full variable domain (rest looked up from reference TRBV7-9 and TRBJ2-7): DTGVSQNPRHKITKRGQNVTFRCDPISEHNRLYWYRQTLGQGPEFLTYFQNEAQLEKSRLLSDRFSAERPKGSFSTLEIQRTEQGDSAMYLCASSRGEGMFEQYFGPGTRLTVT.

The J gene is TRBJ1-5, the V gene TRBV19; a weak D match, TRBD1 (6 bases). Germline CDR1 is LNHDA and CDR2 is SQIVND (reference sequence). The V gene lost 3 bases and the J gene lost 7 bases, with 19 bases spanning the gap. The CDR3 is 16 residues long. In DNA form, the CDR3 reads TGTGCCAGTAGTATCTTTCGGACAGACGAGGGGCAGCCCCAGCATTTT. This codes for CASSIFRTDEGQPQHF.

The chain joins TRBV10-3 to TRBJ2-2; 8 bases map to TRBD2. The length of the CDR3 is 18 residues. CDR1 and CDR2 from the germline V gene are ENHRY and SYGVKD. The junction had 10 bases not matched to a gene; V was cut back by 4 bases and J by 0 bases. The CDR3 bases are TGTGCCATCAGTGCGGGTAGCGGGGAGTTCGCGAACACCGGGGAGCTGTTTTTT. Translation gives CAISAGSGEFANTGELFF.

This clone was seen more than once but under ten times. This chain uses TRBV7-9 with TRBJ2-6; TRBD2 matches 10 bases. The CDR3 is 18 amino acids. V lost 5 bases, J lost 0 bases, and 7 bases stayed unmatched. From germline, CDR1 is SEHNR and CDR2 FQNEAQ (reference sequence). CDR3 sequence (DNA): TGTGCCAGCAGCCCAGGACTAGCGGATTACTCTGGGGCCAACGTCCTGACTTTC. It specifies CASSPGLADYSGANVLTF.

The rearrangement joins TRBV7-6 to TRBJ2-5, with 8 positions matching TRBD2. The germline V gene encodes CDR1 SGHVS and CDR2 FNYEAQ. The CDR3 extends over 14 amino acids. With 1 base clipped from V and 5 bases from J, the junction kept 3 bases outside the gene matches. This chain's CDR3 is CASSLGRGGETQYF. The CDR3 bases are TGTGCCAGCAGCTTAGGACGGGGGGGGGAGACCCAGTACTTC.

The V and J genes are TRBV30 and TRBJ1-4, with 7 bases fitting TRBD1. Germline V gene sequence: CDR1 GTSNPN, CDR2 SVGIG (reference sequence). The CDR3 is 14 amino acids. The junction had 7 bases not matched to a gene; V was cut back by 2 bases and J by 7 bases. This chain's CDR3 is CAWSRGQLTEKLFF. The CDR3 DNA follows: TGTGCCTGGAGTAGGGGGCAGTTGACTGAAAAACTGTTTTTT.

The CDR3 DNA reads TGTGCCAGCAGCTTCTATAATCAGCCCCAGCATTTT. This codes for CASSFYNQPQHF. J is TRBJ1-5 and V is TRBV5-6, with unresolved D. This CDR3 region has 12 residues. CDR1 is SGHDT and CDR2 is YYEEEE in the germline V gene. V lost 2 bases and J lost 4, with 4 bases in between.

Only one count was recorded for this clone. The rearrangement joins TRBV7-6 to TRBJ2-2, with D maybe TRBD1 (6 bases). The V end was cut by 1 base, the J end by 2 bases, with 8 bases between. The CDR3 length is 15 residues. Germline V gene sequence: CDR1 SGHVS, CDR2 FNYEAQ. CDR3 protein: CASSLDRANTGELFF. CDR3 bases: TGTGCCAGCAGCTTAGACAGGGCTAACACCGGGGAGCTGTTTTTT. Full variable domain (missing parts from reference TRBV7-6 and TRBJ2-2): GAGVSQSPRYKVTKRGQDVALRCDPISGHVSLYWYRQALGQGPEFLTYFNYEAQQDKSGLPNDRFSAERPEGSISTLTIQRTEQRDSAMYRCASSLDRANTGELFFGEGSRLTVL.

The chain has TRBV30 and TRBJ1-4; D gene ambiguous. The CDR3 extends over 14 amino acids. The germline gives CDR1 GTSNPN, CDR2 SVGIG (reference sequence). The V end was cut by 4 bases, the J end by 6 bases, with 15 bases between. The CDR3 bases are TGTGCCTGGAACGGTGACGGAGAATATGAAAAACTGTTTTTT. Its translation is CAWNGDGEYEKLFF.

The rearrangement uses TRBV4-1 and TRBJ2-3; 7 nucleotides match TRBD1. V was clipped by 0 bases and J by 4 bases; unmatched bases: 7. Germline CDR1 reads MGHRA; CDR2 reads YSYEKL. There are 16 residues in the CDR3. The CDR3 coding sequence is TGCGCCAGCAGCCAAGATCACGGTCAGGGGGCAGATACGCAGTATTTT. It is translated as CASSQDHGQGADTQYF.

This clone turned up a few times. Here the CDR3 omits its conserved ending phenylalanine or tryptophan, so a read error is the likely source. Because the CDR3's place on the DNA is in doubt, the DNA is left out and the CDR3 is given as listed by TCRdb. This chain links TRBV6-1 with TRBJ1-1. CDR1 is MNHNS, CDR2 SASEGT, per germline. The CDR3 totals 15 residues, both ends included. This CDR3 is CASSEGYGLLHISKL.

The chain recombines TRBV9 with TRBJ2-3, with TRBD2 identical over 13 bases. The CDR3 contains 18 residues. Trimming took 0 bases from V and 6 from J; bases not matched to a gene: 10. Germline CDR1 and CDR2: SGDLS and YYNGEE. This CDR3 reads CASSVAGTSGGARDTQYF. The DNA for the CDR3 is TGTGCCAGCAGCGTAGCGGGAACTAGCGGGGGGGCAAGGGATACGCAGTATTTT.

In DNA form, the CDR3 reads TGTGCCATCAGATCTAGCGGGGGGTCTAGCACAGATACGCAGTATTTT. Translating gives CAIRSSGGSSTDTQYF. This chain joins TRBV10-3 and TRBJ2-3, with 11 nucleotides matching TRBD2. The ends lost 6 bases at V and 0 bases at J; junction bases unmatched: 5. Germline V CDR1 and CDR2: ENHRY, SYGVKD. This CDR3 is 16 amino acids long.

This chain joins TRBV6-1 and TRBJ1-1; possibly TRBD1 for D (5 bases). Trimming shortened V by 0 bases and J by 8 bases, and 13 bases separated the two germline ends. The CDR3 has 14 residues. The germline CDR1 and CDR2 sequences are MNHNS and SASEGT. CDR3 DNA sequence: TGTGCCAGCAGTGAAGCTCGCGACAGTCTCGAAGCTTTCTTT. It specifies CASSEARDSLEAFF.

The V gene is TRBV5-1, the J gene TRBJ1-1; the D is unclear. Per germline, CDR1 SGHRS and CDR2 YFSETQ. The V end was cut by 3 bases, the J end by 3 bases, with 15 bases between. The CDR3 sequence is 15 residues long. The chain's CDR3 is CASSSTGEVYTEAFF. The CDR3 DNA reads as TGCGCCAGCAGCTCAACGGGAGAAGTTTACACTGAAGCTTTCTTT.